The rows below give T cell receptor beta chains drawn from one sample of a study of metastatic and nonmetastatic thyroid tumors. TCRdb re-analyzed the PCR reads through MiXCR. In the table there are around 89,000 clones, 15% of which are singletons. The material sequenced was blood. Source of these receptors: a female donor with papillary thyroid cancer or a benign thyroid nodule (not recorded which). Some clones in this sample may be carry-over from other donors' samples. CDR3s include the opening cysteine and the closing phenylalanine or tryptophan. Fields, in order: clone size, D gene, V gene, J gene, CDR3 length, CDR3 DNA, CDR3 protein. D genes are given only for firm matches. Rows may omit the clone size; those that give it use once, few, many or a size class.

size: many; D: -; V: TRBV6-1; J: TRBJ2-3; length: 15; DNA: TGTGCCAGCAGTGAAGCGCCGGGAGTATCAGATACGCAGTATTTT; CDR3: CASSEAPGVSDTQYF
size: many; D: -; V: TRBV6-1; J: TRBJ2-1; length: 13; DNA: TGTGCCAGCAGTCCGACTAGAACGCATGAGCAGTTCTTC; CDR3: CASSPTRTHEQFF
size: many; D: -; V: TRBV3-1; J: TRBJ1-3; length: 16; DNA: TGTGCCAGCAGTCCGCCGCCGGGACGCTCTGGAAACACCATATATTTT; CDR3: CASSPPPGRSGNTIYF
size: many; D: TRBD2; V: TRBV5-1; J: TRBJ2-3; length: 16; DNA: TGCGCCAGCAGCTTGGTCGCTAGCGGGGGTATCCCGGCGCAGTATTTT; CDR3: CASSLVASGGIPAQYF
size: many; D: -; V: TRBV28; J: TRBJ1-4; length: 12; DNA: TGTGCCAGCAGACAGGGTAATGAAAAACTGTTTTTT; CDR3: CASRQGNEKLFF
size: many; D: TRBD2; V: TRBV30; J: TRBJ2-1; length: 16; DNA: TGTGCCTGGGCTCAAGGGGTAGCGGGGATAAACAATGAGCAGTTCTTC; CDR3: CAWAQGVAGINNEQFF
size: many; D: -; V: TRBV5-1; J: TRBJ1-2; length: 14; DNA: TGCGCCAGCAGCACGGCCGGGCTAATCTATGGCTACACCTTC; CDR3: CASSTAGLIYGYTF
size: many; D: -; V: TRBV19; J: TRBJ1-2; length: 15; DNA: TGTGCCAGTACCCCGCCGAACGTTTTCGAATTGGGCTACACCTTC; CDR3: CASTPPNVFELGYTF
size: many; D: -; V: TRBV24-1; J: TRBJ2-1; length: 16; DNA: TGTGCCACCAGTGATCCCGCAGGGGCAGGGTACAATGAGCAGTTCTTC; CDR3: CATSDPAGAGYNEQFF
size: few; D: -; V: TRBV27; J: TRBJ2-7; length: 14; DNA: TGTGCCAGCAGTTTTACCGCTAACTCCTACGAGCAGTACTTC; CDR3: CASSFTANSYEQYF
size: many; D: -; V: TRBV19; J: TRBJ1-2; length: 12; DNA: TGTGCCAGTGGAAGGACAGCAAATGGCTACACCTTC; CDR3: CASGRTANGYTF
size: many; D: -; V: TRBV11-1; J: TRBJ2-7; length: 17; DNA: TGTGCCAGCAGCTTAAGGCAGGGGGGCCCCTCGTCCTACGAGCAGTACTTC; CDR3: CASSLRQGGPSSYEQYF
size: many; D: -; V: TRBV14; J: TRBJ1-3; length: 13; DNA: TGTGCCAGCAGCCTAGGGATGATGAACACCATATATTTT; CDR3: CASSLGMMNTIYF
size: many; D: -; V: TRBV9; J: TRBJ2-1; length: 13; DNA: TGTGCCAGCAGCGTTGCAGGGTCCAATGAGCAGTTCTTC; CDR3: CASSVAGSNEQFF
size: many; D: TRBD1; V: TRBV20-1; J: TRBJ2-7; length: 14; DNA: TGCAGTGCTAGAGAAGGCAGGGGGAGTTACGAGCAGTACTTC; CDR3: CSAREGRGSYEQYF
size: many; D: TRBD2; V: TRBV5-1; J: TRBJ2-1; length: 16; DNA: TGCGCCAGCAGCTCGGTAGCGGGGGCCTCGTACAATGAGCAGTTCTTC; CDR3: CASSSVAGASYNEQFF
size: few; D: -; V: TRBV15; J: TRBJ2-5; length: 14; DNA: TGTGCCACCACCCCCGGGTCCTGGCAGGATACCCAGTACTTC; CDR3: CATTPGSWQDTQYF
size: many; D: -; V: TRBV7-8; J: TRBJ1-6; length: 15; DNA: TGTGCCAGCAGCGCCAAGGGTGGGGGGAGTTCACCCCTCCACTTT; CDR3: CASSAKGGGSSPLHF
size: -; D: TRBD1; V: TRBV6-1; J: TRBJ2-7; length: 15; DNA: TGTGCCTGCCACATTGGGACAGGGACACCCTACGAGCAGTACTTC; CDR3: CACHIGTGTPYEQYF
size: large; D: -; V: TRBV6-1; J: TRBJ2-7; length: 14; DNA: TGTGCCAGCAGTGTGGAAGGGATAGCCTACGAGCAGTACTTC; CDR3: CASSVEGIAYEQYF
size: many; D: -; V: TRBV3-1; J: TRBJ1-1; length: 15; DNA: TGTGCCAGCAGCCAAGCCTCGGCAGGGGCCACTGAAGCTTTCTTT; CDR3: CASSQASAGATEAFF
size: few; D: TRBD1; V: TRBV12-3/TRBV12-4; J: TRBJ1-1; length: 14; DNA: TGTGCCACCTCTTCACCGACAGGGATAACTGAAGCTTTCTTT; CDR3: CATSSPTGITEAFF
size: many; D: -; V: TRBV18; J: TRBJ1-4; length: 13; DNA: TGTGCCAGCTCACCACCGGAGGGTGAAAAACTGTTTTTT; CDR3: CASSPPEGEKLFF
size: many; D: TRBD1; V: TRBV5-1; J: TRBJ2-5; length: 16; DNA: TGCGCCAGCAGCTTGGAAAACAGGGGATCGGAAGAGACCCAGTACTTC; CDR3: CASSLENRGSEETQYF
size: -; D: -; V: TRBV9; J: TRBJ1-2; length: 15; DNA: TGTGCCAGCATCGTAACGTACAACCCGGGGTATGGCTACACCTTC; CDR3: CASIVTYNPGYGYTF
size: many; D: TRBD1; V: TRBV19; J: TRBJ1-4; length: 13; DNA: TGTGCCAGTAGTTCGCGGGACAGTGAAAAACTGTTTTTT; CDR3: CASSSRDSEKLFF
size: many; D: -; V: TRBV27; J: TRBJ2-7; length: 12; DNA: TGTGCCAGCAGTAGGCAAGGGGGGGAGCAGTACTTC; CDR3: CASSRQGGEQYF
size: many; D: TRBD1; V: TRBV6-1; J: TRBJ1-2; length: 14; DNA: TGTGCCAGCATGCCCAGGGGGACAGGCGATGGCTACACCTTC; CDR3: CASMPRGTGDGYTF
size: medium-sized; D: TRBD2; V: TRBV6-1; J: TRBJ2-1; length: 13; DNA: TGTGCCAGCATGACTAGCGGGGAGGCTGAGCAGTTCTTC; CDR3: CASMTSGEAEQFF
size: many; D: -; V: TRBV7-2; J: TRBJ1-1; length: 14; DNA: TGTGCCAGCAGCTCCCCGGTGGGGAACACTGAAGCTTTCTTT; CDR3: CASSSPVGNTEAFF
size: medium-sized; D: -; V: TRBV2; J: TRBJ2-7; length: 13; DNA: TGTGCCAGCAGTGAACCATTCTCCTACGAGCAGTACTTC; CDR3: CASSEPFSYEQYF
size: many; D: -; V: TRBV14; J: TRBJ2-1; length: 13; DNA: TGTGCCAGAGGGCCGGGGGACTACAATGAGCAGTTCTTC; CDR3: CARGPGDYNEQFF
size: many; D: -; V: TRBV6-1; J: TRBJ2-3; length: 15; DNA: TGTGCCACCTCAGTGGGGAACTCGCACACAGATACGCAGTATTTT; CDR3: CATSVGNSHTDTQYF
size: many; D: TRBD2; V: TRBV3-1; J: TRBJ2-1; length: 16; DNA: TGTGCCAGCAGCCCTCTCGGACTAGCGGGGATCAATGAGCAGTTCTTC; CDR3: CASSPLGLAGINEQFF
size: many; D: -; V: TRBV19; J: TRBJ2-7; length: 14; DNA: TGTGCCAGTCAGGACGGCCCGGGCATAAACGAGCAGTACTTC; CDR3: CASQDGPGINEQYF
size: many; D: -; V: TRBV19; J: TRBJ1-6; length: 14; DNA: TGTGCCAGTAGTCCGGACAGAGCTGAATCACCCCTCCACTTT; CDR3: CASSPDRAESPLHF
size: many; D: -; V: TRBV7-6; J: TRBJ1-5; length: 13; DNA: TGTGCCAGCAGCTTAGGGGAAAATCAGCCCCAGCATTTT; CDR3: CASSLGENQPQHF
size: many; D: -; V: TRBV2; J: TRBJ2-1; length: 12; DNA: TGTGCCAGCAGTCCCCGGAGGGTAGCGCGGTTCTTC; CDR3: CASSPRRVARFF
size: many; D: -; V: TRBV5-1; J: TRBJ1-1; length: 12; DNA: TGCGCCAGCAGTCGTGGTGGCACTGAAGCTTTCTTT; CDR3: CASSRGGTEAFF
size: many; D: -; V: TRBV7-9; J: TRBJ1-2; length: 14; DNA: TGTGCCAGCAGCTTAACCGGGACTTCCTATGGCTACACCTTC; CDR3: CASSLTGTSYGYTF
size: many; D: TRBD2; V: TRBV4-2; J: TRBJ2-1; length: 15; DNA: TGTGCCAGCAGCCTGGGACTAGCCAGGGACAATGAGCAGTTCTTC; CDR3: CASSLGLARDNEQFF
size: many; D: -; V: TRBV12-5; J: TRBJ1-1; length: 14; DNA: TGTGCTAGTGGCCCGGGCAGGGGCTTGTATGAAGCTTTCTTT; CDR3: CASGPGRGLYEAFF
size: -; D: -; V: TRBV2; J: TRBJ2-1; length: 16; DNA: TGTGCCAGCAGTGTGGGGTGGGGCAGGGTAGTGAATGAGCAGTTCTTC; CDR3: CASSVGWGRVVNEQFF
size: -; D: -; V: TRBV7-3; J: TRBJ2-3; length: 13; DNA: TGTGCCAGCAGCTTTGGCGGCGCAGATACGCAGTATTTT; CDR3: CASSFGGADTQYF
size: -; D: -; V: TRBV15; J: TRBJ1-6; length: 18; DNA: TGTGCCACCAGCAGAGATAGGTGCACGTCCTACTATAATTCACCCCTCCACTTT; CDR3: CATSRDRCTSYYNSPLHF
size: many; D: -; V: TRBV11-2; J: TRBJ2-5; length: 13; DNA: TGTGCCAGCAGCCCCCGGTACCAAGAGACCCAGTACTTC; CDR3: CASSPRYQETQYF
size: -; D: -; V: TRBV6-1; J: TRBJ1-1; length: 14; DNA: TGTGCCAGCAACCCGGGGGTGGAGAACACTGAAGCTTTCTTT; CDR3: CASNPGVENTEAFF
size: few; D: -; V: TRBV4-2; J: TRBJ2-5; length: 14; DNA: TGTGCCAGCAGCCAAGGGGGGCCGGGGGAGACCCAGTACTTC; CDR3: CASSQGGPGETQYF
size: many; D: -; V: TRBV5-6; J: TRBJ2-7; length: 14; DNA: TGTGCCAGCAGCTTGACCATGGGGGACTACGAGCAGTACTTC; CDR3: CASSLTMGDYEQYF
size: many; D: TRBD2; V: TRBV24-1; J: TRBJ2-5; length: 15; DNA: TGTGCCACCAGTGGAGGGTCTCGGGGGGGAGAGACCCAGTACTTC; CDR3: CATSGGSRGGETQYF
size: -; D: -; V: TRBV19; J: TRBJ2-1; length: 14; DNA: TGTGCCAGTAGCATAGATCTAGTTATCAATGAGCAGTTCTTC; CDR3: CASSIDLVINEQFF
size: many; D: TRBD1; V: TRBV6-4; J: TRBJ2-3; length: 13; DNA: TGTGCCAGCAGTATGGGGACAGCTAATACGCAGTATTTT; CDR3: CASSMGTANTQYF
size: many; D: -; V: TRBV7-8; J: TRBJ2-7; length: 13; DNA: TGTGCCAGCAGCCCTGGTCCGGAGGGCCTGCAGTACTTC; CDR3: CASSPGPEGLQYF
size: -; D: TRBD2; V: TRBV12-5; J: TRBJ2-1; length: 21; DNA: TGTGCTAGTGGTTTGGTACCGGGACTAGCGGGAGGACCCCCCACGGTCGGTGAGCAGTTCTTC; CDR3: CASGLVPGLAGGPPTVGEQFF